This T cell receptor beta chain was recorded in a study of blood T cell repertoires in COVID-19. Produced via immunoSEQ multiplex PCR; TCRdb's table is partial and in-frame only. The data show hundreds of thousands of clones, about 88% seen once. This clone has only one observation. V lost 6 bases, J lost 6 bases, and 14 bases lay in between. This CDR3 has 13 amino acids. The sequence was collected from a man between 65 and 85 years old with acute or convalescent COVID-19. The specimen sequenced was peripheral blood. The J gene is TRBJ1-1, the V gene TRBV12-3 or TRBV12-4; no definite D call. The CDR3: CASSPLAQAEAFF. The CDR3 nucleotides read TGTGCCAGCAGCCCCCTGGCTCAGGCTGAAGCTTTCTTT.